This T cell receptor (beta chain) originates from a study of shared clonotypes between healthy human individuals (dated by TCRdb to about 2020). General notes on the study: The cohort included a few men and a couple of women between 18 and 49 years of age. Per donor, three plates each were used for CD4 naive and CD4 memory, two for CD8 naive, and one for CD8 memory. The study deeply sequenced blood TCR repertoires of about five healthy adults to estimate repertoire size and the extent of clonotype sharing between individuals. To increase sequencing depth and limit assay-specific biases, different laboratories used diverse techniques to prepare libraries and sequence TCR repertoires. Leukapheresis yielded between about 0.8 and 9.5 billion PBMCs per donor. Points the paper makes about the study in general: Compared with non-shared clonotypes, the clonotypes found in all four sorted-subset donors had higher generation probabilities. Pairwise subsampling led to the expectation that sequencing depth would affect the degree of clonotype sharing among donors. Even with the large sequencing depth, rarefaction of the sorted-subset datasets indicated that sequencing was incomplete. Only blood was sampled, and tissue TCR repertoires likely differ from those in blood. The genetic and exposure-history diversity represented was limited by the small number of donors. About 5% of naive CD4, 3.5% of naive CD8, 2% to 2.5% of memory CD4, and over 0.35% of memory CD8 clonotypes were shared across several donors. Naive subsets generally had larger estimated clonotype richness than memory subsets.

Using the deep immunoSEQ assay, TCR CDR3 regions were amplified from genomic DNA by multiplex PCR. For each cell subset, the extracted genomic DNA was distributed evenly across all wells of several immunoSEQ 96-well plates, and each plate served as one replicate. For sorted subsets, around 200 ng genomic DNA, equal to about 30,000 T cell genomes, was loaded into each replicate PCR. The purified libraries were quantified using a Qubit 3.0 fluorometer, sized with a Bioanalyzer 2100, and then quantified again using the KAPA Library Quantification kit. Each immunoSEQ 96-well plate was sequenced on its own single-read 150-cycle Illumina NextSeq 550 flow cell. As for the authors' bioinformatics: Because only junctional sequences without quality scores were contained in the immunoSEQ output, filtering matching that applied to full-length reads could not be performed. To assign V/J genes and CDR3, sequences were annotated against IMGT germline references using PyIR, a Python wrapper for IgBLAST v1.9. Reads with weak V/J assignments (E-value above 1e-6), missing CDR3, stop codons, out-of-frame junctions, or ambiguous translated residues were removed. V3J clonotypes were defined as sequences sharing the same inferred V gene, J gene, and CDR3 amino acid sequence. Percentage overlap between repertoires was calculated by dividing the number of shared unique clonotypes by the size of the smaller repertoire. RTK rarefaction, the Chao1 estimator, and Recon v2.1 estimates of unobserved clonotypes were used to assess repertoire richness. Generation probabilities were computed with OLGA for all TCRbeta clonotypes obtained by the gDNA method from a few donors. TCRdb retrieved this table from immuneACCESS and kept in-frame rearrangements only. Not all clones are present; in checked studies, unresolved V genes account for under half, and no reason is known for the remainder. V and J calls and clone size follow that table, whereas D and trimming were derived from the DNA. This sample holds roughly 2.1 million clones; around 93% were observed only once. The top ten clonotypes cover approximately 1.7% of the sample.

With regard to this clone: What antigen it recognizes has not been identified. Base qualities are not recorded, but no much larger clone differs from it by a single base.

Trimming takes 6 bases from V and 2 bases from J, and the germline ends sit 13 bases apart. Spanning cysteine to phenylalanine, the CDR3 consists of 14 amino acids. Solely the CDR3 DNA is kept, with 42 bases framed from the first base. Looking up the germline V gene (reference sequence) yields CDR1 MNHEY and CDR2 SMNVEV. CD8 naive samples consisted of CD45RO-negative cells that were positively selected for CCR7, yielding a CD45RA+CCR7+ population without TemRA cells. The donors were healthy, HIV-negative adults who had no recently reported acute infections or vaccinations. All donors were Caucasian adults living in Nashville, Tennessee, USA. Blood was collected by leukapheresis, and PBMCs were isolated by Ficoll-Histopaque density gradient centrifugation and then cryopreserved in liquid nitrogen vapor phase. Analytical flow cytometry was used to check the purity and quantity of every magnetically sorted T cell population. From each sorted fraction, genomic DNA was isolated and quantified by UV absorbance on a Nanodrop 2000c.

This receptor was obtained from a man between 18 and 29 years old in good health. Some clones in this sample may be carry-over from other donors' samples. Input material: naive CD8+ T cells from PBMCs. In light of the paper, this sample's cell subset or site label describes: CD45RA+CCR7+. The chain is made from TRBV27 and TRBJ1-1; the D gene remains uncertain. The CDR3 region has the sequence CASSPFAVNTEAFF. Read as DNA, the sequence is TGTGCCAGCAGCCCCTTCGCGGTAAACACTGAAGCTTTCTTT.